A selection of T cell receptor beta chains follows, all from one sample in a study of T cell responses to AZD1222 COVID-19 vaccine. The method was immunoSEQ multiplex PCR; TCRdb's version includes in-frame clones alone and lacks a portion of them. In the table there are hundreds of thousands of clones, 85% to 95% of which are singletons. The material was peripheral blood, obtained on day 0 of MenACWY control vaccination. These TCRs come from an adult in good health. CDR3s include the opening cysteine and the closing phenylalanine or tryptophan. D genes are given only for firm matches. Size tells how often a clone was seen (once, few, many) or the class of an expanded clone, and some rows leave it out.

NA | NA | TRBJ1-2 | 13 | TRBV12-3/TRBV12-4 | TGTGCCAGCAGGGACGACTCAAGATATGGCTACACCTTC | CASRDDSRYGYTF
NA | NA | TRBJ2-5 | 13 | TRBV18 | TGTGCCAGCTCACCTACCCGCCAAGAGACCCAGTACTTC | CASSPTRQETQYF
NA | few | TRBJ2-7 | 14 | TRBV5-1 | TGCGCCAGCAGTTCCGGTGGGGCTGACGACGAGCAGTACTTC | CASSSGGADDEQYF
NA | NA | TRBJ1-1 | 14 | TRBV4-1 | TGCGCCAGCAGCCACCCCCTTATGAACACTGAAGCTTTCTTT | CASSHPLMNTEAFF
NA | NA | TRBJ1-1 | 14 | TRBV5-1 | TGCGCCAGCACCGACGTCGGGGGGACCACTGAAGCTTTCTTT | CASTDVGGTTEAFF
TRBD1 | NA | TRBJ2-1 | 18 | TRBV18 | TGTGCCAGCTCACCAGCGAGGGGGACAGGGGCCACGGCCAATGAGCAGTTCTTC | CASSPARGTGATANEQFF
NA | NA | TRBJ1-1 | 16 | TRBV7-9 | TGTGCCAGCAGCGACGGGTCCACCGCTCGGAACACTGAAGCTTTCTTT | CASSDGSTARNTEAFF
TRBD1 | NA | TRBJ1-1 | 16 | TRBV19 | TGTGCCAGTAGTTCCTTCAGGGGGCGCGTCGACACTGAAGCTTTCTTT | CASSSFRGRVDTEAFF
TRBD1 | NA | TRBJ2-7 | 14 | TRBV29-1 | TGCAGCGTGGGAACAGGGGCCCCGTCGGGCGAGCAGTACTTC | CSVGTGAPSGEQYF
NA | NA | TRBJ2-7 | 14 | TRBV7-2 | TGTGCCAGCAGCTCGCCCACCGGCCTTTACGAGCAGTACTTC | CASSSPTGLYEQYF
NA | NA | TRBJ1-4 | 14 | TRBV6-5 | TGTGCCAGCAGTTACGGGAGGACTAATGAAAAACTGTTTTTT | CASSYGRTNEKLFF
NA | NA | TRBJ1-5 | 17 | TRBV19 | TGTGCCAGTAGTCGTACGGGGGGCGGGCAGGGTGGCCAGCCCCAGCATTTT | CASSRTGGGQGGQPQHF
NA | NA | TRBJ2-3 | 13 | TRBV6-1 | TGTGCCAGCAGGGAAGGGACGGTAGATACGCAGTATTTT | CASREGTVDTQYF
NA | NA | TRBJ1-1 | 11 | TRBV29-1 | TGCAGCGCCAGGGGAAACACTGAAGCTTTCTTT | CSARGNTEAFF
TRBD1 | NA | TRBJ1-1 | 13 | TRBV2 | TGTGCCAGCAGAGGGGACAGGGTGGTCGGAGCTTTCTTT | CASRGDRVVGAFF
TRBD1 | NA | TRBJ2-3 | 16 | TRBV18 | TGTGCCAGCTCAACGGCGGGACAGGGGAGGACAGATACGCAGTATTTT | CASSTAGQGRTDTQYF
NA | NA | TRBJ1-6 | 15 | TRBV10-1 | TGCGCCAGCACCGACGGACTTCCCGGGGATTCACCCCTCCACTTT | CASTDGLPGDSPLHF
TRBD1 | NA | TRBJ1-2 | 14 | TRBV30 | TGTGCCTGGAGTATCACAGGGGGAGGCTATGGCTACACCTTC | CAWSITGGGYGYTF
NA | NA | TRBJ2-7 | 17 | TRBV5-1 | TGCGCCAGCAGCTTGGTACCTAGACAGCACGGCTCCTACGAGCAGTACTTC | CASSLVPRQHGSYEQYF
NA | NA | TRBJ1-5 | 14 | TRBV6-5 | TGTGCCAGCAGTCCAGTATATAGCAATCAGCCCCAGCATTTT | CASSPVYSNQPQHF
NA | NA | TRBJ1-2 | 13 | TRBV4-3 | TGCGCCAGCAGCCAAGGGGGCTTGGGCGGCTACACCTTC | CASSQGGLGGYTF
NA | NA | TRBJ2-1 | 15 | TRBV11-2 | TGTGCCAGCAGCTTCGGGCGGGGGCCCTACAATGAGCAGTTCTTC | CASSFGRGPYNEQFF
NA | NA | TRBJ1-2 | 13 | TRBV6-1 | TGTGCCAGCAGTGAAGCGAGGGGCTATGGCTACACCTTC | CASSEARGYGYTF
TRBD1 | NA | TRBJ1-4 | 14 | TRBV7-9 | TGTGCCAGCAGCTTGACAGGGGAGAATGAAAAACTGTTTTTT | CASSLTGENEKLFF
TRBD1 | NA | TRBJ1-1 | 14 | TRBV2 | TGTGCCAGCAGGGGGGACAGACTGAACACTGAAGCTTTCTTT | CASRGDRLNTEAFF
NA | NA | TRBJ1-5 | 13 | TRBV7-3 | TGTGCCAGCAGCTCCTTGGGCGGTCAGCCCCAGCATTTT | CASSSLGGQPQHF
TRBD1 | NA | TRBJ2-7 | 16 | TRBV11-2 | TGTGCCAGCAGCTTCACCCGGACAGGGGGAATTAACGAGCAGTACTTC | CASSFTRTGGINEQYF
NA | NA | TRBJ1-6 | 16 | TRBV7-2 | TGTGCCAGCAGCGTACAGGGAGGGACCTATAATTCACCCCTCCACTTT | CASSVQGGTYNSPLHF
NA | NA | TRBJ2-5 | 14 | TRBV28 | TGTGCCAGCAGTTTCCACGGACAGCAAGAGACCCAGTACTTC | CASSFHGQQETQYF
NA | NA | TRBJ1-5 | 16 | TRBV5-6 | TGTGCCAGCAGCTTGGGCGGGGGGACTAGCAATCAGCCCCAGCATTTT | CASSLGGGTSNQPQHF
TRBD1 | NA | TRBJ1-1 | 12 | TRBV19 | TGTGCCAGTAGTTTAGGACAGGGTGAAGCTTTCTTT | CASSLGQGEAFF
NA | NA | TRBJ2-7 | 12 | TRBV7-2 | TGTGCCAGCAGGAGAGACTGGGGCGAGCAGTACTTC | CASRRDWGEQYF
NA | NA | TRBJ1-5 | 14 | TRBV27 | TGTGCCAGCACGACAGCAGGCAGCAATCAGCCCCAGCATTTT | CASTTAGSNQPQHF
NA | once | TRBJ1-4 | 15 | TRBV3-1/TRBV3-2 | TGTGCCAGCAGCCTTGCGGGAACAACTAATGAAAAACTGTTTTTT | CASSLAGTTNEKLFF
NA | NA | TRBJ1-3 | 13 | TRBV6-5 | TGTGCCAGCAGTTGGACAGAGGGAAACACCATATATTTT | CASSWTEGNTIYF
TRBD2 | NA | TRBJ2-1 | 14 | TRBV27 | TGTGCCAGCAGTGCCCAGACTAGCGCCGATGAGCAGTTCTTC | CASSAQTSADEQFF
TRBD1 | NA | TRBJ1-2 | 14 | TRBV2 | TGTGCCAGCAGTGGTGGGACAGAGGGCTATGGCTACACCTTC | CASSGGTEGYGYTF
NA | NA | TRBJ2-7 | 14 | TRBV2 | TGTGCCAGCAGTCTTCAGAACGGAGCCTACGAGCAGTACTTC | CASSLQNGAYEQYF
NA | NA | TRBJ1-2 | 13 | TRBV3-1/TRBV3-2 | TGTGCCAGCAGCCGACAGAACCCGGGGGGCTACACCTTC | CASSRQNPGGYTF
NA | NA | TRBJ1-1 | 18 | TRBV18 | TGTGCCAGCTCACCCGCAATAAGGGGAGGAATGGGCAACACTGAAGCTTTCTTT | CASSPAIRGGMGNTEAFF
NA | NA | TRBJ1-5 | 14 | TRBV7-9 | TGTGCCAGCAGCTTGTTTCCTTTGGATCAGCCCCAGCATTTT | CASSLFPLDQPQHF
NA | NA | TRBJ1-1 | 13 | TRBV6-5 | TGTGCCAGCATGCCCCGGGGGAACACTGAAGCTTTCTTT | CASMPRGNTEAFF
NA | NA | TRBJ1-2 | 15 | TRBV7-2 | TGTGCCAGCAGTCTGTCCACTGCAGTGAGCTATGGCTACACCTTC | CASSLSTAVSYGYTF
NA | NA | TRBJ1-1 | 15 | TRBV5-1 | TGCGCCAGCAGCTTGGCCGCAGGGATCGACACTGAAGCTTTCTTT | CASSLAAGIDTEAFF
TRBD2 | NA | TRBJ2-2 | 16 | TRBV5-1 | TGCGCCAGCAGCTACTATGGGACCGGGGGGACCGGGGAGCTGTTTTTT | CASSYYGTGGTGELFF
NA | NA | TRBJ1-1 | 14 | TRBV9 | TGTGCCAGCAGCGTAGTGGAAGGTCGCGCTGAAGCTTTCTTT | CASSVVEGRAEAFF
TRBD1 | NA | TRBJ1-1 | 15 | TRBV10-3 | TGTGCCATCAGTGATCCGGGACAGGGTGGCACTGAAGCTTTCTTT | CAISDPGQGGTEAFF
NA | NA | TRBJ1-2 | 12 | TRBV2 | TGTGCCAGCAGGCAAGGGCAGTATGGCTACACCTTC | CASRQGQYGYTF
NA | NA | TRBJ1-4 | 15 | TRBV2 | TGTGCCAGCACCTTTTGGAAGGGGCGGGGTGAAAAACTGTTTTTT | CASTFWKGRGEKLFF
NA | NA | TRBJ2-2 | 14 | TRBV30 | TGTGCCTGGACAGGGGCTTTACTCACCGGGGAGCTGTTTTTT | CAWTGALLTGELFF
NA | few | TRBJ2-1 | 15 | TRBV9 | TGTGCCAGCAGCCTTGGGCAGGGGTATAGGAATGAGCAGTTCTTC | CASSLGQGYRNEQFF
NA | NA | TRBJ1-6 | 15 | TRBV5-4 | TGTGCCAGCACTACTATTGCGGGAGTTGGCTCACCCCTCCACTTT | CASTTIAGVGSPLHF
TRBD1 | NA | TRBJ1-5 | 17 | TRBV19 | TGTGCCAGTAGGGGAAACAGGGGGCAGTGGGAAAATCAGCCCCAGCATTTT | CASRGNRGQWENQPQHF
NA | once | TRBJ1-2 | 13 | TRBV2 | TGTGCCAGCAGCGCCGGGGACCCCTATGGCTACACCTTC | CASSAGDPYGYTF
TRBD1 | NA | TRBJ1-2 | 15 | TRBV19 | TGTGCCAGTAGTGGGACAGGGGGCATTAGCTATGGCTACACCTTC | CASSGTGGISYGYTF
NA | NA | TRBJ1-2 | 14 | TRBV7-2 | TGTGCCAGCAGCCCAACGGGGGGCAGTGGTGGCTACACCTTC | CASSPTGGSGGYTF
NA | NA | TRBJ1-1 | 14 | TRBV11-3 | TGTGCCAGCAGCTTGAGCAGACTCCACGCTGAAGCTTTCTTT | CASSLSRLHAEAFF
NA | NA | TRBJ2-1 | 15 | TRBV4-2 | TGTGCCAGCAGCCAAGTGGGGGGGGGCCTTAATGAGCAGTTCTTC | CASSQVGGGLNEQFF
NA | NA | TRBJ2-2 | 15 | TRBV10-1 | TGCGCCAGCAGTTCAGGACCGGGGTCCGTCGGAGAGCTGTTTTTT | CASSSGPGSVGELFF